The entry that follows covers one T cell receptor (beta chain) sequence. The data were obtained in a study of blood T cell repertoires in COVID-19. Clones were sequenced by immunoSEQ multiplex PCR, and TCRdb holds only the in-frame ones, with some missing. The sample contains around 300,000 clones, under 90% of which appear only once. The germline V gene has CDR1 MNHEY and CDR2 SVGEGT. The CDR3 loop spans 17 amino acids. Trimming cost V 1 base and J 2 bases, with 16 bases left between them. The sequence was collected from a middle-aged woman who had recovered from COVID-19. Sequencing input: PBMCs or T cells enriched from blood (not recorded which). The V gene is TRBV6-2 or TRBV6-3, the J gene TRBJ2-3; possible D gene TRBD1, 6 bases. CDR3 loop: CASSYFRDKPPTDTQYF. The CDR3 DNA reads as TGTGCCAGCAGTTACTTCCGGGACAAGCCCCCCACAGATACGCAGTATTTT.